These 15 T cell receptor beta chains originate from one sample sequenced in a study of blood T cell repertoires in COVID-19. Profiling relied on immunoSEQ multiplex PCR, and the TCRdb table lists in-frame clones only, not all of them. The data hold about 14,000 clones, with roughly 85% observed a single time. Sequencing was done on a sample of peripheral blood. Receptors originate from a human donor with active COVID-19. The donor label of this sample is uncertain.

The V gene is TRBV7-9, the J gene TRBJ2-7, with TRBD1 identical over 7 bases. CDR3 length: 14 residues. CDR1 is SEHNR, CDR2 FQNEAQ, per germline (reference sequence). Unmatched junction bases numbered 4, after V lost 5 bases and J lost 0 bases. The CDR3 loop is CASSGGQSSYEQYF. The DNA of the CDR3 is TGTGCCAGCAGCGGGGGACAGAGCTCCTACGAGCAGTACTTC.

The J gene is TRBJ2-3, the V gene TRBV7-2; TRBD2 is a possible D gene (5 bases). This CDR3 is 13 amino acids long. Deletions cut 2 bases from V and 11 bases from J, with 14 bases between. The germline CDR1 and CDR2 sequences are SGHTA and FQGNSA. This CDR3 reads CASSLNGLAEQYF. CDR3 DNA sequence: TGTGCCAGCAGCTTAAATGGGCTAGCCGAGCAGTATTTT.

The chain is built from TRBV9 and TRBJ1-2; D gene uncertain. The germline V gene has CDR1 SGDLS and CDR2 YYNGEE. The CDR3 has 13 amino acids. V dropped 5 bases and J dropped 0 bases, with 8 bases sitting between them. CDR3 residues: CASSDTSNYGYTF. The CDR3 DNA reads TGTGCCAGCAGTGATACTTCTAACTATGGCTACACCTTC.

This chain links TRBV7-2 with TRBJ2-5, with 10 bases lining up with TRBD2. Germline loops: CDR1 SGHTA, CDR2 FQGNSA. Unmatched junction bases numbered 6, after V lost 6 bases and J lost 5 bases. The CDR3 has 14 residues. CDR3 loop: CASRAGTSAETQYF. The CDR3 region has the DNA TGTGCCAGCAGGGCCGGGACTAGCGCGGAGACCCAGTACTTC.

The V gene is TRBV27, the J gene TRBJ2-7; 7 bases fit TRBD1. V dropped 5 bases and J dropped 7; count of bases not matched to a gene: 11. This CDR3 is built from 14 residues. CDR1 MNHEY and CDR2 SMNVEV come from the germline V gene (reference sequence). CDR3 sequence reads: CASSPQGRLREQYF. CDR3 nucleotide sequence: TGTGCCAGCAGTCCACAGGGGCGGCTAAGAGAGCAGTACTTC.

J is TRBJ2-7 and V is TRBV7-9; no firm D call. Germline V CDR1 and CDR2: SEHNR, FQNEAQ (reference sequence). This CDR3 has 14 residues. V was shortened by 5 bases and J by 1 base, with 12 bases between the two germline ends. The CDR3 loop is CASSNRVSSYEQYF. CDR3 nucleotide sequence: TGTGCCAGCAGCAACCGGGTCTCTTCCTACGAGCAGTACTTC.

The rearrangement links TRBV19 to TRBJ1-6; 8 nucleotides align to TRBD1. V lost 5 bases to trimming and J lost 8 bases; unmatched junction nucleotides: 5. The CDR3 runs 14 residues. The germline gives CDR1 LNHDA, CDR2 SQIVND (reference sequence). The CDR3 loop reads CASSVTGEDSPLHF. CDR3 DNA: TGTGCCAGTAGTGTGACAGGGGAGGATTCACCCCTCCACTTT.

J is TRBJ2-7 and V is TRBV5-6; D gene uncertain. From germline, CDR1 is SGHDT and CDR2 YYEEEE. The CDR3 has 13 residues. V lost 1 base, J lost 6 bases, and 11 bases lay in between. The chain's CDR3 is CASSLFLVSEQYF. Written as DNA, the CDR3 is TGTGCCAGCAGCTTGTTTCTAGTAAGCGAGCAGTACTTC.

This clone was seen a handful of times. The gene calls are TRBV11-3 and TRBJ2-1; perhaps TRBD1 as D (5 bases). Trimming removed 0 bases at V and 4 bases at J, with 16 bases between. The V gene's germline CDR1 is SGHNT and CDR2 YENEEA. This CDR3 contains 17 residues. CDR3 residues: CASSLDSGRVFYNEQFF. DNA for the CDR3: TGTGCCAGCAGCTTAGACAGTGGCAGGGTTTTTTACAATGAGCAGTTCTTC.

With respect to this clone: Mismatch with germline at one junction end may stem from a read error. The V gene is TRBV7-7, the J gene TRBJ2-2, with a weak D call TRBD1 (5 bases). The CDR3 totals 18 residues. CDR1 and CDR2 (germline): SSHAT, FNYEAQ (reference sequence). CDR3 sequence (DNA): TGTGCTAGCAGCTTATTCCCACCCGGACAAATTTCCACCGGGGAGCTGTTTTTT. Protein: CASSLFPPGQISTGELFF.

This CDR3 is CASKSSAGSYNEQFF. The CDR3 coding sequence is TGTGCCAGCAAATCCTCCGCGGGGTCCTACAATGAGCAGTTCTTC. The gene calls are TRBV7-2 and TRBJ2-1; D possibly corresponds to TRBD2 (6 bases). This CDR3 spans 15 amino acids. Trimming shortened V by 7 bases and J by 1 base, and 14 bases separated the two germline ends. CDR1 and CDR2 from the germline V gene are SGHTA and FQGNSA.

The chain recombines TRBV5-5 with TRBJ2-7, with 15 bases that match TRBD2. V shed 4 bases and J 4 bases; nucleotides not matched to a gene: 3. This CDR3 is built from 15 residues. Germline CDR1 is SGHKS and CDR2 is YYEKEE (reference sequence). The CDR3 sequence is CASSPGLAGGYEQYF. DNA for the CDR3: TGTGCCAGCAGCCCGGGACTAGCGGGAGGTTACGAGCAGTACTTC.

This clone was recorded once. The chain is built from TRBV19 and TRBJ2-7; 10 bases are shared with TRBD2. J was trimmed by 2 bases and V by 6 bases; bases with no gene match: 7. Germline CDR1 is LNHDA and CDR2 is SQIVND (reference sequence). The CDR3 has 15 residues. The CDR3 region has the DNA TGTGCCAGTAGCCTCGGACTAGCGGAAACCTACGAGCAGTACTTC. It translates to CASSLGLAETYEQYF.

The chain has TRBV6-1 and TRBJ1-2; tentative D call: TRBD1 (5 bases). The CDR3 runs to 13 residues. Deletions cut 3 bases from V and 5 bases from J, with 10 bases between. Germline V lookup: CDR1 MNHNS, CDR2 SASEGT. The CDR3 nucleotides read TGTGCCAGCAGTGATGTCCAGGGTTATGGCTACACCTTC. Its translation: CASSDVQGYGYTF.

CDR3 coding DNA: TGTGCCAGCTCACAGGGGACATCAGAGACCCAGTACTTC. It yields the protein CASSQGTSETQYF. The V and J genes are TRBV18 and TRBJ2-5; the D gene is possibly TRBD1 (6 bases). Germline assignment: CDR1 KGHSH and CDR2 LQKENI. V lost 4 bases, J lost 4 bases, and 10 bases lay in between. The CDR3 consists of 13 residues.